These T cell receptor beta chains were read from a single sample in a study of graft-versus-host responses after intestinal transplantation. No cognate antigen is known for these TCRs. This table comes from immunoSEQ multiplex PCR, and its TCRdb copy is limited to in-frame clones, with some not included. The sample yields just under 90,000 clones, less than 90% seen once. The sample in question was unstimulated CD8+ T cells sorted from spleen or lymph node cells, obtained before intestinal transplant. Receptors originate from a human donor who received an intestinal transplant. CDR3s leave out the opening cysteine and the closing phenylalanine or tryptophan. Some rows have no size entry. The others give once, few or many, or a class for an expanded clone.

abundance	j_gene	v_gene	CDR3aa
.	TRBJ2-5	TRBV5-6	ASSFRDLGTNEETQY
once	TRBJ2-1	TRBV11-1	ASSTGQGNAVGAYNEQF
.	TRBJ2-4	TRBV5-6	ASTVLGGNIQY
few	TRBJ1-4	TRBV4-1	ASSPRTLTKDSEKLF
.	TRBJ2-3	TRBV6-5	ASSPTSGSLDTQY
once	TRBJ2-1	TRBV11-1	ASSQNRLSYNEQF
.	TRBJ2-7	TRBV28	ASGAGEPYEQY
once	TRBJ2-3	TRBV6-5	ASSYSTGVPDTQY
few	TRBJ2-7	TRBV6-1	ASSEAGTGGYEQY
once	TRBJ2-7	TRBV6-6	ASSSPPQEVNEQY
once	TRBJ2-1	TRBV2	ASSRGNEQF
few	TRBJ2-7	TRBV6-5	ASSYFGQENYEQY
.	TRBJ2-1	TRBV7-7	ASSSTGGPYNEQF
.	TRBJ2-7	TRBV29-1	SVGISSYEQY
.	TRBJ1-1	TRBV4-1	ASSDLDRNTEAF
.	TRBJ1-1	TRBV25-1	ASSESDRVNTEAF
.	TRBJ2-1	TRBV6-5	ASSYSLNEQF
.	TRBJ2-1	TRBV5-3	ARSLDYLLSNEQF
.	TRBJ2-7	TRBV7-9	ASSSPATAIYEQY
.	TRBJ1-2	TRBV4-2	ASSQLQGSNYGYT
.	TRBJ1-1	TRBV5-1	ASSRQVNTEAF
few	TRBJ2-5	TRBV5-4	ASSFWGGGETQY
.	TRBJ2-4	TRBV5-1	ASSSSPGVESGKNIQY
few	TRBJ2-1	TRBV4-1	ASSWGQGANEQF
.	TRBJ1-2	TRBV6-6	ASSYSYGPLYGYT
once	TRBJ2-7	TRBV7-9	ASSRRDRGSVIYEQY
.	TRBJ2-5	TRBV6-5	ASNQVIGGETQY
.	TRBJ2-7	TRBV9	ASSLDLNYEQY
.	TRBJ2-2	TRBV4-1	ASSLEENTGELF
once	TRBJ2-7	TRBV19	ASSPGTGYEQY
.	TRBJ2-3	TRBV11-3	ASSERVGTDTQY
.	TRBJ2-7	TRBV7-7	ASSLLAGYEQY
few	TRBJ1-2	TRBV6-1	ASSPPGLYGYT
once	TRBJ2-7	TRBV29-1	SVEFIVQGGNEQY
.	TRBJ2-1	TRBV5-5	ASSFGTGASGSSYNEQF
.	TRBJ2-1	TRBV28	ASSPLREGQGDEQF
.	TRBJ1-2	TRBV4-1	ASSQEVPNYGYT
.	TRBJ2-7	TRBV5-6	ASSFRPGQGLEYEQY
.	TRBJ2-3	TRBV9	ASSVELFTDTQY
few	TRBJ2-7	TRBV6-5	ASSHRLAGGHEQY
.	TRBJ1-6	TRBV19	ASSMTGLFNSPLH
few	TRBJ2-7	TRBV6-5	ASSPGRSEQY
.	TRBJ2-1	TRBV4-1	ASSQRQGGDEQF
.	TRBJ2-1	TRBV18	ASSRLASLPNEQF
.	TRBJ1-1	TRBV5-1	ASSLGQGGDSTEAF
.	TRBJ2-5	TRBV4-1	ASSLSNREGRETQY
.	TRBJ2-7	TRBV7-9	ASSLGAYEQY
.	TRBJ2-7	TRBV27	ASSFSGTGGRNEQY
.	TRBJ2-7	TRBV6-1	ASSEGYEQY
few	TRBJ2-7	TRBV7-6	ASAPGQGEYEQY
few	TRBJ2-7	TRBV27	ASKSAGGEYEQY
.	TRBJ2-7	TRBV11-2	ASSLAGPGPYEQY
.	TRBJ2-3	TRBV5-4	ASSVPPGLAATDTQY